Listed below are T cell receptor beta chains from one sample, sequenced in a study of T cells in Graves' hyperthyroidism and ophthalmopathy. TCRdb processed the multiplex PCR reads anew with MiXCR; each CDR3 protein has one entry. Of approximately 640,000 distinct CDR3 sequences listed, roughly a sixth are singletons. The sample taken for sequencing was blood. These receptors all stem from a man aged 45-65 years with Graves' hyperthyroidism. Each CDR3 is given with its conserved first and last residue. The order of the fields is J gene, V gene, clone size, D gene, CDR3 protein, CDR3 DNA. The D gene is left open where the match is weak. Size is stated for part of the rows, as once, few or many counts, or as a class when the clone is expanded.

>TRBJ2-1|TRBV30|many|NA
CAWSERHNEQFF
TGTGCCTGGAGCGAAAGACACAATGAGCAGTTCTTC
>TRBJ2-3|TRBV5-1|NA|NA
CAISQSGGPSDTQYF
TGCGCCATCTCCCAAAGTGGGGGACCGTCAGATACGCAGTATTTT
>TRBJ1-2|TRBV11-2|many|TRBD1
CASSFQGQGTYTF
TGTGCCAGCAGCTTTCAGGGACAGGGCACCTACACCTTC
>TRBJ2-5|TRBV12-3/TRBV12-4|few|NA
CASSLFRETQYF
TGTGCCAGCAGCCTTTTTCGAGAGACCCAGTACTTC
>TRBJ2-5|TRBV19|once|TRBD1
CASSAGQGKQETQYF
TGTGCCAGTAGTGCCGGACAGGGGAAACAAGAGACCCAGTACTTC
>TRBJ2-1|TRBV7-9|NA|NA
CASSLSFAGDLKGNEQFF
TGTGCCAGCAGCTTAAGCTTCGCTGGAGATCTAAAGGGCAATGAGCAGTTCTTC
>TRBJ1-1|TRBV27|many|NA
CASSFYRNTEAFF
TGTGCCAGCAGTTTCTACAGGAACACTGAAGCTTTCTTT
>TRBJ1-2|TRBV19|many|NA
CASSISAGQGPSGYTF
TGTGCCAGTAGTATCTCGGCAGGGCAAGGGCCTTCTGGCTACACCTTC
>TRBJ2-5|TRBV24-1|many|NA
CATIGAREVETQYF
TGTGCCACCATTGGGGCGAGGGAGGTGGAGACCCAGTACTTC
>TRBJ2-7|TRBV27|many|NA
CASSLSGGSTYEQYF
TGTGCCAGCAGTTTATCGGGAGGCTCAACCTACGAGCAGTACTTC
>TRBJ2-1|TRBV7-9|NA|TRBD1
CASSFGDRGQEQFF
TGTGCCAGCAGCTTTGGGGACAGGGGGCAGGAGCAGTTCTTC
>TRBJ2-7|TRBV29-1|NA|TRBD2
CSVELLTGGPYEQYF
TGCAGCGTTGAACTCCTTACGGGAGGGCCCTACGAGCAGTACTTC
>TRBJ1-1|TRBV29-1|NA|NA
CSVERAGFVTEAFF
TGCAGCGTTGAAAGGGCGGGGTTTGTAACTGAAGCTTTCTTT
>TRBJ1-2|TRBV2|many|TRBD1
CASSRRRWGTGEDYTF
TGTGCCAGCAGCAGAAGGAGATGGGGGACAGGGGAGGACTACACCTTC
>TRBJ2-2|TRBV19|few|TRBD2
CASSHSGIDTGELFF
TGTGCCAGTAGTCATAGCGGGATCGACACCGGGGAGCTGTTTTTT
>TRBJ1-2|TRBV6-1|many|NA
CASSENGNGYTF
TGTGCCAGCAGTGAAAATGGGAATGGCTACACCTTC
>TRBJ2-1|TRBV19|few|TRBD2
CASSVRTSGSPYNEQFF
TGTGCCAGTAGTGTACGGACTAGCGGGAGTCCCTACAATGAGCAGTTCTTC
>TRBJ1-4|TRBV6-1|few|NA
CASSRLRGEKLFF
TGTGCCAGCAGTCGCCTCCGGGGTGAAAAACTGTTTTTT
>TRBJ2-7|TRBV12-3/TRBV12-4|many|TRBD2
CASSFALAGGVEQYF
TGTGCCAGCAGTTTCGCGCTAGCGGGAGGGGTCGAGCAGTACTTC
>TRBJ1-5|TRBV30|NA|NA
CAWGSASQPQHF
TGTGCCTGGGGTAGCGCCTCTCAGCCCCAGCATTTT
>TRBJ2-7|TRBV20-1|many|TRBD1
CSASPPGQGSSEQYF
TGCAGTGCTAGTCCTCCGGGACAGGGGTCGTCCGAGCAGTACTTC
>TRBJ1-1|TRBV7-8|many|TRBD1
CASSATGDDTEAFF
TGTGCCAGCAGCGCCACAGGGGACGACACTGAAGCTTTCTTT
>TRBJ2-1|TRBV29-1|many|TRBD2
CSAGLAKSNEQFF
TGCAGCGCTGGACTAGCGAAAAGTAATGAGCAGTTCTTC
>TRBJ1-1|TRBV20-1|many|NA
CSARGQVNTEAFF
TGCAGTGCTAGAGGGCAGGTAAACACTGAAGCTTTCTTT
>TRBJ2-7|TRBV7-6|NA|NA
CASSLVLRTLFYEQYF
TGTGCCAGCAGCTTAGTTCTACGGACGCTTTTTTACGAGCAGTACTTC
>TRBJ1-2|TRBV2|NA|TRBD1
CASSEPDRRYGYTF
TGTGCCAGCAGTGAACCGGACAGGAGATATGGCTACACCTTC
>TRBJ2-1|TRBV7-8|many|TRBD2
CASSRPLREGNNEQFF
TGTGCCAGCAGCCGACCTCTGAGGGAGGGCAACAATGAGCAGTTCTTC
>TRBJ1-1|TRBV28|few|TRBD1
CASSKTGGSGNTEAFF
TGTGCCAGCAGCAAAACAGGGGGCAGTGGGAACACTGAAGCTTTCTTT
>TRBJ1-1|TRBV6-1|many|TRBD1
CASTLTGGTTEAFF
TGTGCCAGCACCCTGACAGGGGGCACCACTGAAGCTTTCTTT
>TRBJ1-5|TRBV28|few|NA
CASSLLVGTQPQHF
TGTGCCAGCAGTCTATTAGTAGGAACTCAGCCCCAGCATTTT
>TRBJ2-7|TRBV12-3/TRBV12-4|NA|TRBD1
CASSFPQGARTYEQYF
TGTGCCAGCAGTTTCCCACAGGGGGCGCGGACCTACGAGCAGTACTTC
>TRBJ2-7|TRBV27|many|NA
CASSYTGRLYEQYF
TGTGCCAGCAGTTATACGGGACGCCTCTACGAGCAGTACTTC
>TRBJ2-2|TRBV7-6|many|NA
CASSLSGGAGELFF
TGTGCCAGCAGCTTATCAGGAGGAGCCGGGGAGCTGTTTTTT
>TRBJ2-1|TRBV3-1|many|NA
CASSQARRTISGDEQFF
TGTGCCAGCAGCCAGGCCCGACGGACAATCTCGGGGGATGAGCAGTTCTTC
>TRBJ1-1|TRBV6-4|NA|NA
CASSYSSGGTEAFF
TGTGCCAGCAGTTACTCCTCGGGCGGCACTGAAGCTTTCTTT
>TRBJ1-6|TRBV19|NA|NA
CASSIGGSPLHF
TGTGCCAGTAGTATCGGGGGATCACCCCTCCACTTT
>TRBJ1-2|TRBV13|NA|NA
CASSLPGHGYTF
TGTGCCAGCAGCTTACCCGGACATGGCTACACCTTC
>TRBJ2-7|TRBV6-1|many|NA
CASSLGGQSSYEQYF
TGTGCCAGCAGTTTGGGAGGTCAGAGCTCCTACGAGCAGTACTTC
>TRBJ1-4|TRBV12-3/TRBV12-4|many|TRBD1
CASSMRTGTEKLFF
TGTGCCAGCAGTATGAGGACAGGGACTGAAAAACTGTTTTTT
>TRBJ1-6|TRBV25-1|few|NA
CASSDSPGAPPPLHF
TGTGCCAGCAGTGATTCACCGGGAGCTCCCCCACCCCTCCACTTT
>TRBJ2-5|TRBV28|many|TRBD1
CASASGQKETQYF
TGTGCCAGCGCCTCGGGACAGAAAGAGACCCAGTACTTC
>TRBJ1-4|TRBV7-6|many|NA
CASGPEGADEKLFF
TGTGCCAGCGGACCCGAAGGGGCGGATGAAAAACTGTTTTTT
>TRBJ1-1|TRBV7-3|NA|NA
CASSPSQGSGRTEAFF
TGTGCCAGCAGCCCTAGCCAGGGATCGGGTAGGACTGAAGCTTTCTTT
>TRBJ2-2|TRBV20-1|many|NA
CSATTTGTTNTGELFF
TGCAGTGCAACTACTACCGGGACAACGAACACCGGGGAGCTGTTTTTT
>TRBJ2-3|TRBV6-1|NA|NA
CASSEVKGTDTQYF
TGTGCCAGCAGTGAGGTTAAGGGCACAGATACGCAGTATTTT
>TRBJ1-2|TRBV27|many|NA
CASSPTGWPNYGYTF
TGTGCCAGCAGCCCAACGGGGTGGCCTAACTATGGCTACACCTTC
>TRBJ2-5|TRBV4-1|NA|TRBD2
CASSPRLAGGSETQYF
TGCGCCAGCAGCCCCAGACTAGCGGGAGGTTCTGAGACCCAGTACTTC
>TRBJ2-1|TRBV12-3/TRBV12-4|many|TRBD2
CASSFFSGSNNEQFF
TGTGCCAGCAGCTTCTTTAGCGGGTCCAACAATGAGCAGTTCTTC
>TRBJ2-2|TRBV19|NA|TRBD2
CASAGTSGTNTGELFF
TGTGCCAGCGCCGGGACTAGCGGAACGAACACCGGGGAGCTGTTTTTT
>TRBJ1-2|TRBV9|NA|NA
CASSVAAAGGYTF
TGTGCCAGCAGCGTAGCCGCCGCGGGCGGCTACACCTTC
>TRBJ2-7|TRBV14|NA|TRBD1
CASSLYIGQGYNEQYF
TGTGCCAGCAGCCTTTATATCGGACAGGGGTACAACGAGCAGTACTTC
>TRBJ1-2|TRBV30|NA|NA
CAWTPIRDNYGCTF
TGTGCCTGGACCCCCATTAGGGATAACTATGGCTGCACCTTC
>TRBJ1-1|TRBV11-2|many|TRBD1
CASSLDSQGYAEAFF
TGTGCCAGCAGCTTAGACTCACAGGGGTACGCTGAAGCTTTCTTT
>TRBJ2-3|TRBV13|many|NA
CASSLTQTTDTQYF
TGTGCCAGCAGCTTAACCCAAACTACAGATACGCAGTATTTT
>TRBJ2-7|TRBV30|NA|NA
CAWSEVGYYDQYF
TGTGCCTGGAGTGAAGTGGGTTACTACGATCAGTACTTC